These 29 T cell receptor beta chains originate from one sample sequenced in a study of T-cell memory formation after mild COVID-19. MiXCR, run by TCRdb on the 5' RACE reads, gives a single entry per CDR3 protein. Counted here are about 310,000 distinct CDR3 sequences, roughly a fifth occurring once; the ten biggest clones make up around 20%. Sequencing was carried out using PBMCs or a T cell subset sorted from them (not recorded which). These receptors were taken from a man in his late teens or twenties who had mild COVID-19 (a few samples of this study predate the infection). Cell type and time point are not known.

This clonotype was detected only a few times. The V and J genes are TRBV20-1 and TRBJ2-7; D possibly corresponds to TRBD2 (6 bases). V was pared by 6 bases and J by 6 bases, with 15 bases between. The CDR3 loop spans 12 amino acids. The V gene's germline CDR1 is DFQATT and CDR2 SNEGSKA (reference sequence). CDR3 region: CSAQGVTSEQYF. The CDR3 DNA reads as TGCAGTGCCCAAGGGGTGACTAGCGAGCAGTACTTC.

This clonotype showed up just a few times. The rearrangement links TRBV5-6 to TRBJ1-1; D is possibly TRBD1 (6 bases). The CDR3 is 14 amino acids. CDR1 is SGHDT, CDR2 YYEEEE, per germline. Trimming left V 3 bases short and J 3 bases short, with 12 bases between. The CDR3 loop is CASSSDSYDTEAFF. The CDR3, as DNA: TGTGCCAGCAGCTCGGACAGCTACGACACTGAAGCTTTCTTT.

This clonotype was seen only a few times. The genes are TRBV18 and TRBJ2-7; possible D gene TRBD1, 6 bases. Trimming left V 3 bases short and J 5 bases short, with 14 bases between. CDR1 is KGHSH and CDR2 is LQKENI in the germline V gene. This CDR3 spans 14 amino acids. CDR3 loop: CASSPPGQRNEQYF. CDR3 DNA sequence: TGTGCCAGCTCACCGCCCGGACAGAGGAACGAGCAGTACTTC.

This clonotype was seen only a few times. The chain carries TRBV3-1 and TRBJ2-7; maybe TRBD1 (5 bases). Trimming stripped 0 bases from V and 0 bases from J, with 18 bases between. CDR3 length: 18 amino acids. Germline V CDR1 and CDR2: LGHDT, YNNKEL (reference sequence). The CDR3 DNA sequence: TGTGCCAGCAGCCAAGAGGACGGTCCAGGGTTCTACTCCTACGAGCAGTACGTC. It encodes CASSQEDGPGFYSYEQYV.

This clonotype was detected ten times or more. This chain joins TRBV7-6 and TRBJ2-1; no definite D call. V was trimmed by 2 bases and J by 8 bases, leaving 19 bases between them. This CDR3 region has 16 residues. Germline V CDR1 and CDR2: SGHVS, FNYEAQ. CDR3 amino acids: CASSLLPSSVPHEQFF. The CDR3 nucleotides read TGTGCCAGCAGCTTACTCCCCTCGTCGGTCCCCCATGAGCAGTTCTTC.

A note on this clonotype: A much larger clone differs by one base, so this may be a read error. The V and J genes are TRBV4-1 and TRBJ2-7, with D possibly being TRBD1 or TRBD2 (5 bases each). Trimming took off 4 bases at V and 3 bases at J, with 13 bases between the two ends. The CDR3 consists of 14 residues. Germline CDR1 reads MGHRA; CDR2 reads YSYEKL. The CDR3 here is CASSRQRGDYEQYF. The CDR3 DNA is TGCGCCAGCAGCCGTCAAAGAGGGGACTACGAGCAGTACTTC.

This clonotype was seen a few times. This chain connects TRBV15 to TRBJ2-1; 9 bases are shared with TRBD2. CDR1 is LNHNV and CDR2 is YYDKDF in the germline V gene (reference sequence). Trimming took 1 base from V and 9 from J; bases not matched to a gene: 7. The CDR3 is 15 residues long. The CDR3 protein is CATSRVSSGGPEQFF. In DNA, the CDR3 is TGTGCCACCAGCAGAGTTAGTAGCGGGGGCCCTGAGCAGTTCTTC.

V gene TRBV28 combines with J gene TRBJ1-5; possibly TRBD1 for D (5 bases). This CDR3 spans 14 amino acids. Germline CDR1 MDHEN, CDR2 SYDVKM. Trimming removed 6 bases at V and 9 bases at J, with 18 bases between. This CDR3 reads CASSGRGQSVPQHF. CDR3 coding DNA: TGTGCCAGCAGCGGACGGGGCCAGTCGGTGCCCCAGCATTTT.

CDR3 bases: TGTGCCAGCAGAAAATACCGGGACGGTGGAAACACTGAAGCTTTCTTT. Protein: CASRKYRDGGNTEAFF. The chain is built from TRBV12-3 or TRBV12-4 and TRBJ1-1, with D perhaps matching TRBD1 (5 bases). Deletions cut 6 bases from V and 2 bases from J, with 19 bases between. This CDR3 region has 16 residues.

In this sample, this clonotype turned up a few times. The genes are TRBV9 and TRBJ1-1; D might be TRBD1 (5 bases). V was cut by 2 bases and J by 7 bases, with 18 bases left in between. CDR1 and CDR2 from the germline V gene are SGDLS and YYNGEE. The CDR3 length is 15 residues. The CDR3 loop is CASSVSIQGASEAFF. The DNA for the CDR3 is TGTGCCAGCAGCGTCTCAATCCAGGGTGCTAGTGAAGCTTTCTTT.

There are many counts of this clonotype. V gene TRBV29-1 combines with J gene TRBJ2-3; 9 bases agree with TRBD1. Trimming at V came to 6 bases and at J to 4 bases, leaving 5 bases not matched to a gene. CDR3 length: 13 amino acids. CDR1 is SQVTM and CDR2 is ANQGSEA in the germline V gene. This CDR3 is CSVYRGLPDTQYF. The CDR3 DNA is TGCAGCGTCTACAGGGGGCTGCCAGATACGCAGTATTTT.

This clonotype has a handful of counts. The rearrangement links TRBV12-3 or TRBV12-4 to TRBJ2-7; 7 bases match TRBD1. The CDR3 is made up of 15 amino acids. After removal of 6 bases from V and 6 bases from J, the junction contained 14 bases not matched to a gene. DNA for the CDR3: TGTGCCAGCAGATACGGTACAGGGGCCCTCCCCGAGCAGTACTTC. Translated, it gives CASRYGTGALPEQYF.

The chain couples TRBV7-2 to TRBJ1-2, with D unclear. The germline V gene has CDR1 SGHTA and CDR2 FQGNSA. The length of the CDR3 is 15 residues. Trimming removed 3 bases at V and 7 bases at J, with 18 bases between. The CDR3 nucleotides read TGTGCCAGCAGCTTCTCGTATCGCGGAATAGGTGGCTACACCTTC. It encodes CASSFSYRGIGGYTF.

J is TRBJ2-4 and V is TRBV5-1; D possibly corresponds to TRBD2 (6 bases). The CDR3 runs 14 residues. Germline assignment: CDR1 SGHRS and CDR2 YFSETQ. The V and J ends lost 6 bases and 2 bases respectively, with 12 bases between them. The CDR3 spells CASTPEGTKNIQYF. CDR3 DNA sequence: TGCGCCAGCACCCCGGAGGGGACCAAAAACATTCAGTACTTC. The full variable domain, its missing parts supplied by reference TRBV5-1 and TRBJ2-4, is KAGVTQTPRYLIKTRGQQVTLSCSPISGHRSVSWYQQTPGQGLQFLFEYFSETQRNKGNFPGRFSGRQFSNSRSEMNVSTLELGDSALYLCASTPEGTKNIQYFGAGTRLSVL.

The chain links TRBV29-1 to TRBJ2-7; 7 nucleotides match TRBD2. V dropped 5 bases and J dropped 2; count of bases not matched to a gene: 6. The CDR3 covers 13 residues. CDR1 and CDR2 (germline): SQVTM, ANQGSEA. CDR3 nucleotide sequence: TGCAGCGTTAAACCCGGACTAGCCTACGAGCAGTACTTC. It yields the protein CSVKPGLAYEQYF.

This clonotype was seen repeatedly, ten times or more. This chain connects TRBV7-2 to TRBJ2-7; D possibly corresponds to TRBD2 (6 bases). Trimming shortened V by 5 bases and J by 6 bases, and 14 bases separated the two germline ends. This CDR3 region has 13 residues. The germline CDR1 and CDR2 sequences are SGHTA and FQGNSA. The CDR3 DNA sequence: TGTGCCAGCAGCGACCGGAGGGAGCGCGAGCAGTACTTC. As protein: CASSDRREREQYF.

This clonotype was found a few times. The chain combines TRBV6-5 with TRBJ2-3; D gene ambiguous. Trimming took 6 bases from V and 8 from J, leaving 15 bases between them. The CDR3 runs 13 residues. Germline CDR1 is MNHEY and CDR2 is SVGAGI. The CDR3 nucleotides are TGTGCCAGCAGAAATGGGCTAATTGGTACGCAGTATTTT. The encoded protein is CASRNGLIGTQYF.

This clonotype was found a few times. This rearrangement joins TRBV9 to TRBJ2-2, with D uncertain. Germline CDR1 and CDR2: SGDLS and YYNGEE. The CDR3 contains 16 residues. Between the trimmed V and J ends, which lost 0 bases and 3 bases, there was a span of 12 bases. The CDR3: CASSVEREFYTGELFF. CDR3 DNA: TGTGCCAGCAGCGTAGAAAGGGAATTCTACACCGGGGAGCTGTTTTTT.

Written as DNA, the CDR3 is TGTGCCAGCATGCTAGCGACCTACGAGCAGTACGTC. It codes for CASMLATYEQYV. The chain couples TRBV2 to TRBJ2-7, with D possibly matching TRBD2 (6 bases). Germline values: CDR1 SNHLY, CDR2 FYNNEI. The CDR3 contains 12 residues. The germline V and J ends were trimmed by 7 bases and 2 bases, with 9 bases remaining between them.

The CDR3: CASSQDTTGYGQFF. CDR3 nucleotides: TGCGCCAGCAGCCAAGATACGACAGGGTATGGGCAGTTCTTC. The chain carries TRBV4-1 and TRBJ2-1, with TRBD1 identical over 7 bases. Germline assignment: CDR1 MGHRA and CDR2 YSYEKL. Germline trimming cut 0 bases from V and 12 bases from J; bases unmatched to any gene: 8. CDR3 size: 14 residues.

This sequence joins TRBV5-1 and TRBJ2-7, with a weak D call TRBD1 (6 bases). Germline CDR1 reads SGHRS; CDR2 reads YFSETQ. The CDR3 extends over 15 amino acids. V was trimmed by 0 bases and J by 2 bases, leaving 12 bases between them. The CDR3 DNA reads as TGCGCCAGCAGCTTGGGGCAGGGGTTTACCTACGAGCAGTACTTC. Translated: CASSLGQGFTYEQYF. Based on the CDR3 plus reference TRBV5-1 and TRBJ2-7, the full variable domain is KAGVTQTPRYLIKTRGQQVTLSCSPISGHRSVSWYQQTPGQGLQFLFEYFSETQRNKGNFPGRFSGRQFSNSRSEMNVSTLELGDSALYLCASSLGQGFTYEQYFGPGTRLTVT.

This clonotype was seen only a few times. The V call is TRBV20-1, the J call TRBJ1-5, with unresolved D. Trimming removed 6 bases at V and 5 bases at J, with 8 bases between. The CDR3 is 11 amino acids. Germline V gene sequence: CDR1 DFQATT, CDR2 SNEGSKA (reference sequence). DNA of the CDR3: TGCAGTGCCGCCGGGGATCAGCCCCAGCATTTT. Its protein is CSAAGDQPQHF.

This clonotype showed up just a few times. V usage is TRBV12-3 or TRBV12-4 and J usage is TRBJ2-7; D possibly corresponds to TRBD1 (6 bases). The CDR3 consists of 14 residues. V lost 6 bases, J lost 0 bases, and 12 bases lay in between. CDR3 nucleotides: TGTGCCAGCAGCACAGGGTCTGACTCCTACGAGCAGTACTTC. This gives the protein CASSTGSDSYEQYF.

In its sample, this clonotype was seen a few times. The V gene is TRBV5-1, the J gene TRBJ2-1; TRBD2 aligns across 11 bases. The length of the CDR3 is 14 residues. V shed 6 bases, J shed 7 bases, and the junction held 6 bases outside the gene matches. CDR1 and CDR2 from the germline V gene are SGHRS and YFSETQ. The CDR3 reads CASNAGTSGNEQFF. The CDR3, as DNA: TGCGCCAGCAACGCCGGGACTAGCGGAAATGAGCAGTTCTTC.

In this sample, this clonotype turned up a few times. The chain combines TRBV2 with TRBJ2-7; TRBD2 might be the D (6 bases). Germline CDR1 is SNHLY and CDR2 is FYNNEI. Trimming cost V 8 bases and J 5 bases, with 16 bases left between them. The CDR3 totals 13 residues. CDR3 amino acids: CASRRAGTNEQYF. The CDR3 coding sequence is TGTGCCAGCCGGCGTGCGGGGACGAACGAGCAGTACTTC.

The chain recombines TRBV20-1 with TRBJ2-5, with D possibly being TRBD1 or TRBD2 (5 bases each). The CDR3 loop spans 15 amino acids. The ends were cut back, 3 bases at V and 2 bases at J, with 16 bases in the middle. Germline-derived CDR1 and CDR2 are DFQATT and SNEGSKA (reference sequence). Here the CDR3 reads CSASEPGRLQETQYF. The CDR3 DNA is TGCAGTGCTAGCGAACCGGGACGGCTACAAGAGACCCAGTACTTC.

A few counts support this clonotype. This chain connects TRBV7-2 to TRBJ2-1, with D hard to call. The CDR3 extends over 14 amino acids. CDR1 is SGHTA, CDR2 FQGNSA, per germline. Between the trimmed V and J ends, which lost 1 base and 6 bases, there was a span of 10 bases. CDR3 protein: CASSLVKTTNEQFF. In nucleotides, the CDR3 is TGTGCCAGCAGCTTAGTTAAAACAACCAATGAGCAGTTCTTC.

In DNA form, the CDR3 reads TGTGCCAGCAGCTTGGCTATTAACCCCGGGGAGCTGTTTTTT. As protein: CASSLAINPGELFF. This rearrangement joins TRBV5-5 to TRBJ2-2; D not certain. Per germline, CDR1 SGHKS and CDR2 YYEKEE (reference sequence). This CDR3 is 14 amino acids long. Trimming took off 0 bases at V and 6 bases at J, with 9 bases between the two ends.

CDR3 coding DNA: TGTGCCAGCAGCTACAGACTAGCGGGATACACAGATACGCAGTATTTT. This translates into CASSYRLAGYTDTQYF. The rearrangement joins TRBV7-2 to TRBJ2-3; 11 nucleotides align to TRBD2. Unmatched junction bases numbered 5, after V lost 4 bases and J lost 2 bases. This CDR3 is built from 16 residues. CDR1 and CDR2 (germline): SGHTA, FQGNSA.